The 6 T cell receptor beta chains given below trace back to one sample, sequenced in a study of cytomegalovirus exposure and HLA in healthy donors. Sequencing was performed with immunoSEQ multiplex PCR; in TCRdb, only in-frame clones are kept and a portion is missing. This table has under 400,000 clones, roughly 90% appearing once. Sequencing input: PBMCs. These receptors were taken from a young man in good health and CMV-seronegative.

The CDR3: CASSQVGGGPNEQYF. In nucleotides, the CDR3 is TGCGCCAGCAGCCAAGTTGGGGGGGGCCCGAACGAGCAGTACTTC. This sequence joins TRBV4-1 and TRBJ2-7; D perhaps matches TRBD2 (7 bases). CDR1 and CDR2 from the germline V gene are MGHRA and YSYEKL. CDR3 length: 15 residues. V lost 1 base to trimming and J lost 5 bases, with 15 bases between them.

This chain links TRBV18 with TRBJ2-6, with TRBD1 matching over 9 bases. With 2 bases clipped from V and 4 bases from J, the junction kept 9 bases outside the gene matches. Germline CDR1 reads KGHSH; CDR2 reads LQKENI. There are 18 residues in the CDR3. CDR3 loop: CASSPGTGGEPGANVLTF. CDR3 DNA sequence: TGTGCCAGCTCACCAGGAACAGGGGGCGAGCCCGGGGCCAACGTCCTGACTTTC. Looking up the rest from reference TRBV18 and TRBJ2-6 gives the full variable domain: NAGVMQNPRHLVRRRGQEARLRCSPMKGHSHVYWYRQLPEEGLKFMVYLQKENIIDESGMPKERFSAEFPKEGPSILRIQQVVRGDSAAYFCASSPGTGGEPGANVLTFGAGSRLTVL.

The chain has TRBV6-1 and TRBJ1-5; the D gene is possibly TRBD1 (6 bases). Germline values: CDR1 MNHNS, CDR2 SASEGT. This CDR3 contains 15 residues. V shed 3 bases and J shed 2 bases, with 11 bases lying between them. CDR3 residues: CASSDRGVGNQPQHF. In nucleotides, the CDR3 is TGTGCCAGCAGTGACAGGGGAGTTGGCAATCAGCCCCAGCATTTT.

This clone occurred once. V usage is TRBV6-1 and J usage is TRBJ2-7; TRBD1 matches at 7 bases. Germline V CDR1 and CDR2: MNHNS, SASEGT. This CDR3 has 13 residues. V lost 5 bases to trimming and J lost 2 bases; unmatched junction nucleotides: 3. This CDR3 reads CASSPDRAYEQYF. CDR3 in DNA: TGTGCCAGCAGTCCAGACAGGGCCTACGAGCAGTACTTC.

This rearrangement joins TRBV5-4 to TRBJ2-1; 9 nucleotides match TRBD1. Germline values: CDR1 SGHNT, CDR2 YYREEE (reference sequence). The CDR3 has 16 residues. V lost 1 base, J lost 10 bases, and 12 bases stayed unmatched. The CDR3 region is CASSLILGQGFPEQFF. The CDR3 region has the DNA TGTGCCAGCAGCTTGATTTTGGGACAGGGCTTTCCCGAGCAGTTCTTC.

The V gene is TRBV18, the J gene TRBJ1-2; 10 bases align to TRBD1. V was pared by 3 bases and J by 5 bases, with 12 bases of the junction left unmatched. Germline V gene sequence: CDR1 KGHSH, CDR2 LQKENI. The CDR3 is 17 residues long. The CDR3 DNA is TGTGCCAGCTCACCCCCCGGGACAGGGGTTGTAGGGTATGGCTACACCTTC. The encoded protein is CASSPPGTGVVGYGYTF. Complete variable domain (other parts from reference TRBV18 and TRBJ1-2): NAGVMQNPRHLVRRRGQEARLRCSPMKGHSHVYWYRQLPEEGLKFMVYLQKENIIDESGMPKERFSAEFPKEGPSILRIQQVVRGDSAAYFCASSPPGTGVVGYGYTFGSGTRLTVV.